The clone carrying this T cell receptor (beta chain) has more than one count but fewer than ten. These data are taken from a study of identical twins. TCRdb reprocessed the 5' RACE reads via MiXCR and lists one record per CDR3 protein. The sample includes 200,000 to 250,000 distinct CDR3 sequences, 5% to 7% of them seen just once. The length of the CDR3 is 16 residues. V lost 4 bases to trimming and J lost 2 bases, with 16 bases between them. Germline V gene sequence: CDR1 MNHEY, CDR2 SVGAGI. The same sample was also studied in work on T cells expressing NK-cell markers.

This clonotype was sampled from a young woman in good health. V gene TRBV6-5 combines with J gene TRBJ2-3, with D unclear. What was sequenced was CD8+ T cells sorted from blood. CDR3: CASSFEPVAHTDTQYF. The CDR3 DNA sequence: TGTGCCAGCAGTTTCGAACCGGTGGCTCACACAGATACGCAGTATTTT.